The next 4 T cell receptor beta chains were all read from a single sample in a study of human T cells and chemical hapten exposure. Sample time point: pre-sensitization, week 0. Treatment reported: therapeutic diphenylcyclopropenone sensitization with weekly scalp DPC. TCRdb reprocessed the RACE reads with MiXCR, giving one entry per CDR3 protein. This repertoire shows fewer than 300,000 distinct CDR3 sequences, approximately 8.6% found once; its top ten account for 2% to 2.5%. Sequencing used whole blood, obtained in connection with sensitization to the hapten diphenylcyclopropenone (DPC). The origin of the receptors is a woman aged 40-49 years with alopecia areata. Some clones in this sample may be carry-over from other donors' samples.

For the CDR3, the DNA is TGTGCCAGCAGTCTTGACCCGGGGGGCAATCAGCCCCAGCATTTT. Translating gives CASSLDPGGNQPQHF. The chain is built from TRBV2 and TRBJ1-5; perhaps TRBD1 as D (5 bases). The length of the CDR3 is 15 residues. V was clipped by 5 bases and J by 2 bases, with 13 bases between them. Looked up from germline, CDR1 is SNHLY and CDR2 is FYNNEI. Filled out from reference TRBV2 and TRBJ1-5, the complete variable domain reads EPEVTQTPSHQVTQMGQEVILRCVPISNHLYFYWYRQILGQKVEFLVSFYNNEISEKSEIFDDQFSVERPDGSNFTLKIRSTKLEDSAMYFCASSLDPGGNQPQHFGDGTRLSIL.

This sequence joins TRBV5-5 and TRBJ1-3; TRBD1 matches 8 bases. V trimming: 4 bases; J trimming: 3 bases; junction bases outside the gene matches: 0. The CDR3 is made up of 13 amino acids. CDR1 is SGHKS, CDR2 YYEKEE, per germline (reference sequence). The CDR3 here is CASSGTGGNTIYF. The CDR3 DNA reads TGTGCCAGCAGCGGGACAGGTGGAAACACCATATATTTT.

This clonotype has only a few counts. The V and J genes are TRBV25-1 and TRBJ1-5; TRBD1 agrees at 7 bases. Germline CDR1 MGHDK, CDR2 SYGVNS. V was clipped by 6 bases and J by 5 bases; unmatched bases: 4. The CDR3 is 13 amino acids. CDR3 in amino acids: CASRDRADQPQHF. DNA for the CDR3: TGTGCCAGCAGAGACAGGGCCGATCAGCCCCAGCATTTT.

The J gene is TRBJ2-1, the V gene TRBV7-2; D is undetermined. CDR1 is SGHTA, CDR2 FQGNSA, per germline. The CDR3 spans 13 residues. The V end lost 2 bases, the J end lost 10 bases, and 12 bases lay between the germline ends. The chain's CDR3 is CASSLLSPDEQFF. The CDR3, as DNA: TGTGCCAGCAGCTTACTGAGCCCGGACGAGCAGTTCTTC.